The sequence of this T cell receptor beta chain was determined in a study of graft-versus-host responses after intestinal transplantation (dated by TCRdb to the early 2020s). Turning to the overall study: The transplants that recipients got were multivisceral, liver-intestinal, or isolated intestinal. Every recipient was given anti-thymocyte globulin induction, then maintenance tacrolimus and steroids for 2 to 4 years. Graft-versus-host and host-versus-graft alloreactive T cell clones were tracked in the graft, circulation and bone marrow after intestinal transplantation using bulk TCR-beta CDR3 sequencing. Alloreactive clones were identified by sequencing pre-transplant mixed lymphocyte reaction products and comparing these products with unstimulated pre-transplant donor and recipient T cells. The cohort enrolled 24 intestinal transplant recipients, one of whom was a retransplant, and 3 patients without pretransplant specimens were excluded. Donor T cell macrochimerism was defined as a peak of at least 4% donor T cells among recipient peripheral blood mononuclear cells. Samples from a few later patients were sequenced in-house on an Illumina MiSeq with MiXCR processing rather than by the commercial service.

The full study reports these points: High GvH to HvG T cell clonal ratios were observed in the allografts of patients with donor T cell macrochimerism. GvH clones turned up in recipient bone marrow, with some appearing earlier in ileal mucosa or blood, a pattern consistent with an intestinal mucosal origin. The relatively low number and heterogeneity of intestinal transplant patients limited the conclusions. Early after transplant, declines in HvG clones were associated with peak levels of circulating GvH clones.

Comment on this clone: The specificity of this receptor is unknown. Base qualities were left out, and no much larger clone turns up one base away.

The time point label on this specimen signifies: cells obtained before transplantation from donor or recipient. CD3+CD4+ and CD3+CD8+ populations were FACS-sorted from unstimulated pre-transplant donor and recipient cells taken from spleen or lymph nodes. The method was the immunoSEQ multiplex PCR assay. For most patients, genomic DNA was isolated using the Qiagen DNeasy Blood and Tissue Kit and was shipped frozen to Adaptive Biotechnologies for TCR sequencing. Adaptive Biotechnologies carried out high-throughput TCR-beta CDR3 sequencing of genomic DNA for most patients. The authors' analysis ran thus. TCR sequencing data for some 19 patients were retrieved from Adaptive's ImmunoSEQ software; a few other patients were processed with MiXCR and VDJtools. CD4 versus CD8 sorting errors were corrected by removing sequences found in both subsets at a frequency ratio below 5:1. CDR3 nucleotide sequences shared between donor and recipient were removed because their origin could not be assigned. At least 2-fold expansion over unstimulated cells and a minimum CFSE-low frequency of 0.002% (template counts) or 0.001% (read counts) were required for clones to be classified as alloreactive. Mappable clones were those detected in sequenced pre-transplant spleen, lymph node, or MLR CFSE-low populations of the donor or recipient. The cumulative frequency of alloreactive clones was calculated as a percentage of all sequences, weighted by copy number. Sourced from immuneACCESS, this table was stored by TCRdb with only in-frame sequences that have V and J called. A share of the clones is absent; for the studies checked, an unresolved V gene accounts for under half, and the remainder has no known explanation. V and J calls and clone size are copied from that table; D and trimming were computed from the DNA. Here the sample has about 120,000 clones; roughly nine tenths occur a single time. The top ten hold 0.18% of the sample.

The CDR3 runs 22 residues from the cysteine to the phenylalanine. The retained sequence is limited to the CDR3, 66 bases, with the frame set at the first base. The starting material was unstimulated CD4+ T cells sorted from spleen or lymph node cells, obtained before intestinal transplant. This chain is built from TRBV21-1 and TRBJ2-6; the table gives TRBD1 as D, unverified against the DNA. TRBV21-1 is deemed a pseudogene. The source is a human donor who received an intestinal transplant. The DNA sequence is TGTGCCAGCAGCTCCCCGGGCCATACAGGGGACCAACAATCAGCTGGGGCCAACGTCCTGACTTTC. Protein translation: CASSSPGHTGDQQSAGANVLTF.